The subject of this entry is one TCR beta chain. Germline V gene lookup returns CDR1 MDHEN and CDR2 SYDVKM. After removal of 3 bases from V and 6 bases from J, the junction contained 10 bases not matched to a gene. This CDR3 is built from 17 residues. The data are from a study of control samples from healthy donors and cancer patients. TCRdb keeps only in-frame clones here, not all; method: immunoSEQ multiplex PCR. The sample holds under 150,000 clones, roughly 90% seen once. This TCR was recovered from a young man in good health. This chain joins TRBV28 and TRBJ2-3; TRBD2 matches at 12 bases. Sequenced sample: blood. In DNA, the CDR3 is TGTGCCAGCAGTTTGACCGTCCCTAGCGGGAGGGAGGATACGCAGTATTTT. Amino acid sequence: CASSLTVPSGREDTQYF.